This is a list of T cell receptor beta chains from one sample in a study of early T cells in non-severe SARS-CoV-2 infection. In TCRdb, the 5' RACE reads were re-called with MiXCR into one record per CDR3 protein. The sample shows around 50,000 distinct CDR3 sequences, around a tenth of them seen only once. Sequenced input: whole blood. The receptors were sampled from an adult who was a healthcare worker with PCR-confirmed SARS-CoV-2 infection or an uninfected control (not recorded which). Both conserved end residues are part of each CDR3. The order of the fields is J gene, D gene, V gene, clone size, CDR3 protein, CDR3 DNA. D genes are given only for firm matches. The size of a clone is reported for some rows only, either as once, few or many, or as a class for expanded clones.

j_gene: TRBJ1-1; d_gene: .; v_gene: TRBV4-1; abundance: many; CDR3aa: CASSQEAVRTFF; CDR3nt: TGCGCCAGCAGCCAAGAGGCCGTGAGAACTTTCTTT
j_gene: TRBJ2-4; d_gene: .; v_gene: TRBV5-6; abundance: few; CDR3aa: CASSFIGSKNIQYF; CDR3nt: TGTGCCAGCAGTTTTATTGGCAGTAAAAACATTCAGTACTTC
j_gene: TRBJ1-1; d_gene: TRBD1; v_gene: TRBV5-1; abundance: few; CDR3aa: CASSDRGRSTEAFF; CDR3nt: TGCGCCAGCAGCGATAGGGGGCGAAGCACTGAAGCTTTCTTT
j_gene: TRBJ2-1; d_gene: TRBD2; v_gene: TRBV6-6; abundance: few; CDR3aa: CASRLAGWDNEQFF; CDR3nt: TGTGCCAGCAGACTAGCGGGATGGGACAATGAGCAGTTCTTC
j_gene: TRBJ2-3; d_gene: TRBD2; v_gene: TRBV11-2; abundance: few; CDR3aa: CASSLGGRRNTQYF; CDR3nt: TGTGCCAGCAGCTTAGGCGGGAGAAGAAATACGCAGTATTTT
j_gene: TRBJ2-7; d_gene: .; v_gene: TRBV10-2; abundance: many; CDR3aa: CASSRLNYEQYF; CDR3nt: TGCGCCAGCAGCCGACTAAACTACGAGCAGTACTTC
j_gene: TRBJ2-1; d_gene: TRBD1; v_gene: TRBV5-6; abundance: .; CDR3aa: CASSLRGQAGYNEQFF; CDR3nt: TGTGCCAGCAGCTTGAGGGGACAGGCGGGGTACAATGAGCAGTTCTTC
j_gene: TRBJ2-7; d_gene: .; v_gene: TRBV12-3/TRBV12-4; abundance: many; CDR3aa: CASRPSRRAYEQYF; CDR3nt: TGTGCCAGCAGGCCGTCACGCCGGGCCTACGAGCAGTACTTC
j_gene: TRBJ1-1; d_gene: .; v_gene: TRBV6-1; abundance: many; CDR3aa: CASSESFGGSEAFF; CDR3nt: TGTGCCAGCAGTGAATCATTCGGGGGTTCTGAAGCTTTCTTT
j_gene: TRBJ2-3; d_gene: .; v_gene: TRBV5-1; abundance: few; CDR3aa: CASSLGQLTDTQYF; CDR3nt: TGCGCCAGCAGCTTGGGACAGCTCACAGATACGCAGTATTTT
j_gene: TRBJ1-6; d_gene: .; v_gene: TRBV11-2; abundance: many; CDR3aa: CASSRSPDSPLHF; CDR3nt: TGTGCCAGCAGCCGGTCTCCTGATTCACCCCTCCACTTT
j_gene: TRBJ1-2; d_gene: TRBD1; v_gene: TRBV6-5; abundance: .; CDR3aa: CASSYLGQGEYGYTF; CDR3nt: TGTGCCAGCAGTTACTTAGGACAGGGGGAGTATGGCTACACCTTC
j_gene: TRBJ2-7; d_gene: .; v_gene: TRBV20-1; abundance: once; CDR3aa: CSAGRDPDSPSYEQYF; CDR3nt: TGCAGTGCTGGACGGGACCCCGACAGTCCCTCCTACGAGCAGTACTTC
j_gene: TRBJ1-1; d_gene: .; v_gene: TRBV9; abundance: .; CDR3aa: CASSVGGKGEAFF; CDR3nt: TGTGCCAGCAGCGTAGGGGGTAAAGGTGAAGCTTTCTTT
j_gene: TRBJ1-1; d_gene: .; v_gene: TRBV5-5; abundance: .; CDR3aa: CASGEGSVEAFF; CDR3nt: TGTGCCAGCGGCGAGGGTTCAGTTGAAGCTTTCTTT
j_gene: TRBJ1-4; d_gene: TRBD1; v_gene: TRBV12-3/TRBV12-4; abundance: .; CDR3aa: CASSSTGPIEKLFF; CDR3nt: TGTGCCAGCAGTTCGACAGGGCCAATTGAAAAACTGTTTTTT
j_gene: TRBJ2-5; d_gene: TRBD2; v_gene: TRBV12-3/TRBV12-4; abundance: few; CDR3aa: CASSSAGVGSQYF; CDR3nt: TGTGCCAGCAGTTCCGCGGGGGTGGGATCCCAGTACTTC
j_gene: TRBJ1-1; d_gene: .; v_gene: TRBV6-5; abundance: few; CDR3aa: CASSFRQNLNTEAFF; CDR3nt: TGTGCCAGCAGTTTTCGACAGAACTTGAACACTGAAGCTTTCTTT
j_gene: TRBJ1-2; d_gene: TRBD1; v_gene: TRBV28; abundance: .; CDR3aa: CASSLNRGPGYGYTF; CDR3nt: TGTGCCAGCAGTTTAAACAGGGGTCCTGGCTATGGCTACACCTTC
j_gene: TRBJ2-7; d_gene: .; v_gene: TRBV19; abundance: many; CDR3aa: CASSMGVEQYF; CDR3nt: TGTGCCAGTAGTATGGGGGTTGAGCAGTACTTC
j_gene: TRBJ1-5; d_gene: .; v_gene: TRBV4-1; abundance: many; CDR3aa: CASSQGVLGQPQHF; CDR3nt: TGCGCCAGCAGCCAAGGAGTCCTTGGTCAGCCCCAGCATTTT
j_gene: TRBJ1-4; d_gene: .; v_gene: TRBV12-3/TRBV12-4; abundance: few; CDR3aa: CASSYDSRPTNEKLFF; CDR3nt: TGTGCCAGCAGTTACGACAGCCGTCCTACGAATGAAAAACTGTTTTTT
j_gene: TRBJ2-2; d_gene: .; v_gene: TRBV5-1; abundance: few; CDR3aa: CASSLLRELTGELFF; CDR3nt: TGCGCCAGCAGCTTGCTCCGGGAACTAACCGGGGAGCTGTTTTTT
j_gene: TRBJ1-1; d_gene: .; v_gene: TRBV11-1; abundance: .; CDR3aa: CASSRQPNTEAFF; CDR3nt: TGTGCCAGCAGTCGTCAGCCGAACACTGAAGCTTTCTTT
j_gene: TRBJ2-1; d_gene: TRBD2; v_gene: TRBV20-1; abundance: .; CDR3aa: CSARVPSGRSSYNEQFF; CDR3nt: TGCAGTGCTAGAGTTCCTAGCGGGAGGAGCTCCTACAATGAGCAGTTCTTC
j_gene: TRBJ2-4; d_gene: .; v_gene: TRBV24-1; abundance: many; CDR3aa: CATSETDRPNIQYF; CDR3nt: TGTGCCACCAGTGAAACCGACAGGCCGAACATTCAGTACTTC
j_gene: TRBJ2-1; d_gene: .; v_gene: TRBV12-3/TRBV12-4; abundance: few; CDR3aa: CASTLGLTDEQFF; CDR3nt: TGTGCCAGCACCCTGGGCCTTACCGATGAGCAGTTCTTC
j_gene: TRBJ2-7; d_gene: .; v_gene: TRBV20-1; abundance: many; CDR3aa: CSARDWQAYGYEQYF; CDR3nt: TGCAGTGCTAGAGATTGGCAAGCCTATGGTTACGAGCAGTACTTC
j_gene: TRBJ1-2; d_gene: .; v_gene: TRBV5-1; abundance: many; CDR3aa: CASSLDQGPYGYTF; CDR3nt: TGCGCCAGCAGCTTGGACCAGGGGCCCTATGGCTACACCTTC
j_gene: TRBJ1-2; d_gene: .; v_gene: TRBV7-9; abundance: .; CDR3aa: CASSSTEIFYGYTF; CDR3nt: TGTGCCAGCAGCTCGACAGAAATATTCTATGGCTACACCTTC
j_gene: TRBJ1-1; d_gene: TRBD1; v_gene: TRBV7-8; abundance: many; CDR3aa: CASSQNRGNTEAFF; CDR3nt: TGTGCCAGCAGCCAAAACAGGGGAAACACTGAAGCTTTCTTT
j_gene: TRBJ2-7; d_gene: .; v_gene: TRBV7-9; abundance: many; CDR3aa: CASTRGGTSVEEQYF; CDR3nt: TGTGCCAGCACCAGAGGAGGCACCAGTGTGGAGGAGCAGTACTTC
j_gene: TRBJ2-7; d_gene: .; v_gene: TRBV7-2; abundance: many; CDR3aa: CASSGRGGTLVEQYF; CDR3nt: TGTGCCAGCAGCGGCAGGGGTGGGACTCTTGTCGAGCAGTACTTC
j_gene: TRBJ2-7; d_gene: .; v_gene: TRBV30; abundance: few; CDR3aa: CAWTYRGVSYEQYF; CDR3nt: TGTGCCTGGACCTACCGAGGGGTCTCCTACGAGCAGTACTTC
j_gene: TRBJ2-3; d_gene: TRBD2; v_gene: TRBV7-2; abundance: few; CDR3aa: CASSTTSGTDTQYF; CDR3nt: TGTGCCAGCAGCACGACTAGCGGCACAGATACGCAGTATTTT
j_gene: TRBJ2-3; d_gene: TRBD2; v_gene: TRBV13; abundance: many; CDR3aa: CASSPGLAGEGPTDTQYF; CDR3nt: TGTGCCAGCAGCCCCGGACTAGCGGGAGAAGGGCCCACAGATACGCAGTATTTT
j_gene: TRBJ2-3; d_gene: .; v_gene: TRBV12-3/TRBV12-4; abundance: .; CDR3aa: CASSSTRFADTQYF; CDR3nt: TGTGCCAGCAGTTCGACGAGGTTCGCAGATACGCAGTATTTT
j_gene: TRBJ2-7; d_gene: TRBD2; v_gene: TRBV29-1; abundance: .; CDR3aa: CSVRLAGTSYEQYF; CDR3nt: TGCAGCGTCCGACTAGCGGGTACCTCCTACGAGCAGTACTTC
j_gene: TRBJ1-2; d_gene: TRBD1; v_gene: TRBV19; abundance: few; CDR3aa: CASSLGQENYGYTF; CDR3nt: TGTGCCAGTAGTTTGGGACAGGAGAACTATGGCTACACCTTC
j_gene: TRBJ2-2; d_gene: .; v_gene: TRBV11-2; abundance: many; CDR3aa: CASSLALSIGELFF; CDR3nt: TGTGCCAGCAGCTTAGCATTATCTATCGGGGAGCTGTTTTTT
j_gene: TRBJ1-5; d_gene: TRBD1; v_gene: TRBV28; abundance: .; CDR3aa: CASTARGAYQPQHF; CDR3nt: TGTGCCAGCACCGCCAGGGGGGCCTATCAGCCCCAACATTTT
j_gene: TRBJ1-1; d_gene: .; v_gene: TRBV28; abundance: few; CDR3aa: CASSSIEAFF; CDR3nt: TGTGCCAGCAGTAGTATAGAGGCTTTCTTT
j_gene: TRBJ2-2; d_gene: .; v_gene: TRBV12-5; abundance: few; CDR3aa: CASGPPEVLNTGELFF; CDR3nt: TGTGCTAGTGGTCCCCCAGAAGTTCTGAACACCGGGGAGCTGTTTTTT
j_gene: TRBJ1-2; d_gene: .; v_gene: TRBV29-1; abundance: few; CDR3aa: CSVGGGPNYGYTF; CDR3nt: TGCAGCGTTGGGGGGGGACCAAACTATGGCTACACCTTC
j_gene: TRBJ1-2; d_gene: TRBD1; v_gene: TRBV7-9; abundance: .; CDR3aa: CASSDGTAYGYTF; CDR3nt: TGTGCCAGCAGCGACGGGACAGCCTATGGCTACACCTTC
j_gene: TRBJ2-1; d_gene: .; v_gene: TRBV11-2; abundance: many; CDR3aa: CASSLELDNEQFF; CDR3nt: TGTGCCAGCAGCTTAGAGCTCGACAATGAGCAGTTCTTC
j_gene: TRBJ1-3; d_gene: TRBD1; v_gene: TRBV29-1; abundance: few; CDR3aa: CSAIQGEYTIYF; CDR3nt: TGCAGCGCCATACAGGGGGAATACACCATATATTTT
j_gene: TRBJ2-6; d_gene: .; v_gene: TRBV29-1; abundance: .; CDR3aa: CSVGERGSANVLTF; CDR3nt: TGCAGCGTCGGAGAACGGGGGTCGGCCAACGTCCTGACTTTC